This is a list of T cell receptor beta chains from one sample in a study of blood T cell repertoires in COVID-19. Assay used: immunoSEQ multiplex PCR; TCRdb lists only in-frame clones, some missing. The table lists 100,000 to 150,000 clones, more than 75% of them singletons. The specimen was peripheral blood. The receptors shown here come from a human donor in a cohort sampled during active COVID-19. CDR3s include the opening cysteine and the closing phenylalanine or tryptophan. D genes are given only for firm matches. Expanded clones get a size class; other rows say once, few or many, or leave the size out.

clone_size j_call v_call d_call cdr3_aa cdr3_nt
- TRBJ2-3 TRBV6-6 - CASSYKSGHITDTQYF TGTGCCAGCAGTTACAAATCGGGACACATCACAGATACGCAGTATTTT
few TRBJ2-7 TRBV9 - CASSNGEGVTHEQYF TGTGCCAGCAGCAACGGGGAGGGGGTAACCCACGAGCAGTACTTC
- TRBJ2-1 TRBV7-8 TRBD2 CASSLAGGAYNEQFF TGTGCCAGCAGCTTAGCGGGAGGGGCCTACAATGAGCAGTTCTTC
- TRBJ2-1 TRBV11-2 TRBD2 CASSPSSGSSYNEQFF TGTGCCAGCAGCCCCTCTAGCGGGAGCTCCTACAATGAGCAGTTCTTC
- TRBJ1-6 TRBV27 TRBD1 CASSLGDSFYNSPLHF TGTGCCAGCAGTTTAGGGGACAGCTTCTATAATTCACCCCTCCACTTT
few TRBJ2-3 TRBV20-1 TRBD2 CSASVTSGIGNTQYF TGCAGTGCTAGTGTGACTAGCGGGATAGGGAATACGCAGTATTTT
- TRBJ2-5 TRBV7-2 - CASSFDSTETQYF TGTGCCAGCAGCTTTGACAGTACAGAGACCCAGTACTTC
- TRBJ2-5 TRBV7-8 - CASSLGANGETQYF TGTGCCAGCAGCTTAGGGGCGAATGGCGAGACCCAGTACTTC
- TRBJ1-5 TRBV10-2 - CASKSGELGNQPQHF TGCGCCAGCAAGTCAGGGGAGTTGGGCAATCAGCCCCAGCATTTT
- TRBJ1-2 TRBV6-2/TRBV6-3 - CASSYSIVAGWYGYTF TGTGCCAGCAGTTACTCGATAGTGGCAGGGTGGTACGGCTACACCTTC
- TRBJ1-2 TRBV27 TRBD1 CASSLSHPQGQSYGYTF TGTGCCAGCAGTTTATCGCACCCACAGGGGCAAAGCTATGGCTACACCTTC
many TRBJ2-3 TRBV7-3 TRBD2 CASSRLRGVTDTQYF TGTGCCAGCAGCCGTTTGCGGGGGGTAACAGATACGCAGTATTTT
once TRBJ2-3 TRBV24-1 TRBD1 CATSEPTGSRSDTQYF TGTGCCACCAGTGAGCCGACAGGGTCCCGGTCAGATACGCAGTATTTT
- TRBJ1-4 TRBV5-6 - CASSLGSGGFNEKLFF TGTGCCAGCAGCTTGGGTTCCGGGGGGTTTAATGAAAAACTGTTTTTT
- TRBJ2-1 TRBV5-1 TRBD1 CASSQAGTGEYNEQFF TGCGCCAGCAGCCAGGCCGGGACAGGGGAATACAATGAGCAGTTCTTC
- TRBJ2-1 TRBV7-2 - CASRQYNEQFF TGTGCCAGCAGACAGTACAATGAGCAGTTCTTC
few TRBJ2-7 TRBV19 TRBD2 CASSLGTSGTYEQYF TGTGCCAGTAGTCTCGGGACTAGCGGGACCTACGAGCAGTACTTC
- TRBJ1-5 TRBV15 TRBD1 CATSLRGPGQPQHF TGTGCCACCAGCCTTAGGGGGCCTGGGCAGCCCCAGCATTTT
- TRBJ2-1 TRBV5-1 TRBD2 CASSLGGTRTNEQFF TGCGCCAGCAGCTTGGGAGGGACTAGGACCAATGAGCAGTTCTTC
- TRBJ2-3 TRBV4-1 - CASSQVWGGTQYF TGCGCCAGCAGCCAAGTGTGGGGAGGTACGCAGTATTTT
- TRBJ2-7 TRBV6-5 TRBD1 CASRRQGSTYEQYF TGTGCCAGCAGACGACAGGGGTCAACCTACGAGCAGTACTTC
- TRBJ1-5 TRBV2 TRBD1 CASNTRTGVWQPQHF TGTGCCAGCAATACACGGACAGGGGTTTGGCAGCCCCAGCATTTT
- TRBJ2-7 TRBV5-1 - CASSLASEQYF TGCGCCAGCAGCTTGGCGTCCGAGCAGTACTTC
- TRBJ2-7 TRBV9 TRBD2 CASSAFPSGTHYEQYF TGTGCCAGCAGCGCCTTCCCTAGCGGGACTCACTACGAGCAGTACTTC
- TRBJ1-2 TRBV6-1 TRBD1 CASSELPGQGSGYTF TGTGCCAGCAGTGAACTTCCGGGACAGGGTTCTGGCTACACCTTC
few TRBJ2-2 TRBV9 TRBD2 CASSDGLAGFTGELFF TGTGCCAGCAGTGATGGACTAGCGGGCTTCACCGGGGAGCTGTTTTTT
- TRBJ2-1 TRBV3-1/TRBV3-2 - CASGPWCNEQFF TGTGCCAGTGGGCCGTGGTGCAATGAGCAGTTCTTC
- TRBJ1-5 TRBV7-9 - CASSRTSSNQPQHF TGTGCCAGCAGCCGGACAAGCAGCAATCAGCCCCAGCATTTT
- TRBJ1-5 TRBV6-6 - CASSYPGQSNQPQHF TGTGCCAGCAGTTACCCCGGACAAAGCAATCAGCCCCAGCATTTT
- TRBJ2-1 TRBV28 - CASKLVQSGVNEQFF TGTGCCAGCAAACTTGTGCAATCCGGAGTCAATGAGCAGTTCTTC
once TRBJ2-1 TRBV3-1/TRBV3-2 - CASSQERTLNEQFF TGTGCCAGCAGCCAAGAGCGGACATTGAATGAGCAGTTCTTC
- TRBJ2-3 TRBV15 - CATSRDRGSDTQYF TGTGCCACCAGCAGAGATCGGGGGTCAGATACGCAGTATTTT
- TRBJ2-4 TRBV18 - CASSPLPESVKNIQYF TGTGCCAGCTCACCCCTTCCCGAGAGCGTCAAAAACATTCAGTACTTC
- TRBJ2-6 TRBV19 - CASSMFGSGANVLTF TGTGCCAGTAGTATGTTCGGGTCTGGGGCCAACGTCCTGACTTTC
- TRBJ2-7 TRBV28 TRBD1 CASSFRYQGTGESYEQYF TGTGCCAGCAGTTTCAGGTACCAGGGGACAGGGGAATCCTACGAGCAGTACTTC
few TRBJ2-7 TRBV19 - CASSTPTGISEEAYEQYF TGTGCCAGTAGTACCCCTACGGGGATTTCGGAGGAAGCCTACGAGCAGTACTTC
once TRBJ1-2 TRBV5-5 - CASSFEGSGGYTF TGTGCCAGCAGCTTTGAAGGGAGTGGTGGCTACACCTTC
- TRBJ1-5 TRBV28 - CASSFRGGAEQPQHF TGTGCCAGCAGTTTCCGAGGGGGGGCGGAACAGCCCCAGCATTTT
- TRBJ2-7 TRBV27 - CASSSEGPEQYF TGTGCCAGCAGTTCGGAGGGCCCCGAGCAGTACTTC
- TRBJ2-3 TRBV6-1 TRBD2 CASSELAGGTRMSTQYF TGTGCCAGCAGTGAGCTCGCGGGAGGAACTCGGATGAGTACGCAGTATTTT
- TRBJ2-1 TRBV5-6 - CASRTRGETMKQFF TGTGCCAGCAGGACCCGGGGAGAAACAATGAAGCAGTTCTTC
- TRBJ2-2 TRBV5-1 - CASSMTDYDGELFF TGCGCCAGCAGCATGACGGACTATGACGGGGAGCTGTTTTTT
- TRBJ1-3 TRBV19 - CASSTPGSLVNTIYF TGTGCCAGTAGTACCCCCGGGTCGCTTGTAAACACCATATATTTT
- TRBJ1-5 TRBV28 TRBD1 CASSLDRVGNQPQHF TGTGCCAGCAGTCTAGACAGGGTTGGGAATCAGCCCCAGCATTTT
- TRBJ2-3 TRBV4-1 TRBD2 CASTPTSGSTDTQYF TGCGCCAGCACCCCTACTAGCGGGAGCACAGATACGCAGTATTTT
- TRBJ2-6 TRBV28 - CASSPFTGLSGANVLTF TGTGCCAGCAGTCCATTTACAGGGCTCTCTGGGGCCAACGTCCTGACTTTC
once TRBJ2-5 TRBV7-9 - CASSPPVAGQALRTQYF TGTGCCAGCAGCCCCCCGGTTGCTGGACAAGCCTTAAGGACCCAGTACTTC
- TRBJ1-5 TRBV27 - CASSVGTVSQPQHF TGTGCCAGCAGTGTAGGGACTGTCTCTCAGCCCCAGCATTTT
once TRBJ2-5 TRBV7-9 - CASSLSQGETQYF TGTGCCAGCAGCTTATCTCAGGGGGAGACCCAGTACTTC
- TRBJ2-1 TRBV19 TRBD2 CASSIQGSGRNEQFF TGTGCCAGTAGTATCCAGGGTAGCGGGAGAAATGAGCAGTTCTTC
once TRBJ2-2 TRBV12-3/TRBV12-4 - CASHREAGELFF TGTGCCAGCCATCGAGAGGCCGGGGAGCTGTTTTTT
- TRBJ1-2 TRBV7-2 TRBD1 CASSRTGENYGYTF TGTGCCAGCAGCAGGACAGGAGAAAACTATGGCTACACCTTC
once TRBJ2-2 TRBV7-2 TRBD2 CASSFGLAVNTGELFF TGTGCCAGCAGCTTTGGACTAGCGGTTAACACCGGGGAGCTGTTTTTT
- TRBJ2-1 TRBV5-1 TRBD2 CASSSLSSGSRNEQFF TGCGCCAGCAGCTCCCTGAGTAGCGGGAGTAGAAATGAGCAGTTCTTC
few TRBJ1-6 TRBV7-9 - CASSFSYAASNSPLHF TGTGCCAGCAGCTTCTCTTACGCAGCTAGCAATTCACCCCTCCACTTT
- TRBJ2-7 TRBV4-1 TRBD2 CASSLYRGVEQYF TGCGCCAGCAGCCTCTATCGGGGGGTAGAGCAGTACTTC